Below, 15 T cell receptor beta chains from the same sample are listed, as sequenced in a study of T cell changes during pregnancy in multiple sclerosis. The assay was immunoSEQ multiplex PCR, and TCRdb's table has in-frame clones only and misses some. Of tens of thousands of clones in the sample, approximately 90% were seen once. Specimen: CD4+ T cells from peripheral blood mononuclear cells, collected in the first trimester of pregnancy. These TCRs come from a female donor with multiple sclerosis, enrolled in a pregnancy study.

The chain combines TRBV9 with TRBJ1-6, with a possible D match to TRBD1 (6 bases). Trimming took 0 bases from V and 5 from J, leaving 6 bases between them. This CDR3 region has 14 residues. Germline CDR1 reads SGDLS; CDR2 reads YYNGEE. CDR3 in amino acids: CASSVGTDNSPLHF. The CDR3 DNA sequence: TGTGCCAGCAGCGTAGGGACAGATAATTCACCCCTCCACTTT. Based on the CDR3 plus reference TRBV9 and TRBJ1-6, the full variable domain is DSGVTQTPKHLITATGQRVTLRCSPRSGDLSVYWYQQSLDQGLQFLIQYYNGEERAKGNILERFSAQQFPDLHSELNLSSLELGDSALYFCASSVGTDNSPLHFGNGTRLTVT.

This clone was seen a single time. CDR3 sequence reads: CASSPGREDGYTF. The CDR3 bases are TGTGCCAGCAGCCCGGGGCGGGAGGACGGCTACACCTTC. The chain joins TRBV7-2 to TRBJ1-2; possibly TRBD1 for D (5 bases). The CDR3 sequence is 13 residues long. The ends were cut back, 5 bases at V and 8 bases at J, with 15 bases in the middle. The germline V gene has CDR1 SGHTA and CDR2 FQGNSA.

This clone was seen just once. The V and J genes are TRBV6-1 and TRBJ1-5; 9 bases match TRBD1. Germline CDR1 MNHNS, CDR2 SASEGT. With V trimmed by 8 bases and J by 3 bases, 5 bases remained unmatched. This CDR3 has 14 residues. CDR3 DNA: TGTGCCAGCCGTCGGACAGGGGACAATCAGCCCCAGCATTTT. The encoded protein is CASRRTGDNQPQHF.

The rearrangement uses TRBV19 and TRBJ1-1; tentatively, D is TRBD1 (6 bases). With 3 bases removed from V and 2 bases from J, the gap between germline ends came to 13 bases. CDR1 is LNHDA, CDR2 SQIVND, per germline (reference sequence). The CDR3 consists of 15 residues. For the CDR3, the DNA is TGTGCCAGTAGTATCCCTCGGGACACAAACACTGAAGCTTTCTTT. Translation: CASSIPRDTNTEAFF.

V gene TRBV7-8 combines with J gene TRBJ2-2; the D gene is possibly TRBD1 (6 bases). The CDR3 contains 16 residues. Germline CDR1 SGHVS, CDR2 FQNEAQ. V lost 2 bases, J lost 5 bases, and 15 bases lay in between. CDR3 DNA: TGTGCCAGCAGCTTAAGGGCCAGGGGCGCTACCGGGGAGCTGTTTTTT. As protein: CASSLRARGATGELFF.

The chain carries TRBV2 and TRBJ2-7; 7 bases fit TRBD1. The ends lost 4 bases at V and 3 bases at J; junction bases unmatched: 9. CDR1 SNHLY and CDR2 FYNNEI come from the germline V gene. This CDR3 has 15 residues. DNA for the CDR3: TGTGCCAGCAGTGGTGGGCAGGGGGTTTTCTACGAGCAGTACTTC. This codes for CASSGGQGVFYEQYF. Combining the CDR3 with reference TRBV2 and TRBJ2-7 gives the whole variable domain EPEVTQTPSHQVTQMGQEVILRCVPISNHLYFYWYRQILGQKVEFLVSFYNNEISEKSEIFDDQFSVERPDGSNFTLKIRSTKLEDSAMYFCASSGGQGVFYEQYFGPGTRLTVT.

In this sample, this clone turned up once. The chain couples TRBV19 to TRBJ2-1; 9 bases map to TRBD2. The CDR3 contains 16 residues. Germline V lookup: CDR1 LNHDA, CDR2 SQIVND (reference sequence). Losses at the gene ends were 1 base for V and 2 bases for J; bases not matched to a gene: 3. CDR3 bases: TGTGCCAGTAGTATAGTCGCGGGAGGGCCCTACAATGAGCAGTTCTTC. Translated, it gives CASSIVAGGPYNEQFF.

The CDR3 reads CATSRGQGTQETQYF. The CDR3 nucleotides read TGTGCCACCAGCAGGGGACAGGGAACCCAAGAGACCCAGTACTTC. The chain carries TRBV15 and TRBJ2-5; 9 bases agree with TRBD1. Germline loops: CDR1 LNHNV, CDR2 YYDKDF (reference sequence). The V segment lost 3 bases and the J segment 1 base; nucleotides outside the gene matches: 3. The CDR3 is made up of 15 amino acids.

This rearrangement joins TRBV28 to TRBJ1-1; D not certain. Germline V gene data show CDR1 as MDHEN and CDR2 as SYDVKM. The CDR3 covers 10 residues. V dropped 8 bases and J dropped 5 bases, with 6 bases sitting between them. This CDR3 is CASGRTEAFF. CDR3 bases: TGTGCCAGCGGCAGGACTGAAGCTTTCTTT. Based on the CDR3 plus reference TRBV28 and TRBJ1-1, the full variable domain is DVKVTQSSRYLVKRTGEKVFLECVQDMDHENMFWYRQDPGLGLRLIYFSYDVKMKEKGDIPEGYSVSREKKERFSLILESASTNQTSMYLCASGRTEAFFGQGTRLTVV.

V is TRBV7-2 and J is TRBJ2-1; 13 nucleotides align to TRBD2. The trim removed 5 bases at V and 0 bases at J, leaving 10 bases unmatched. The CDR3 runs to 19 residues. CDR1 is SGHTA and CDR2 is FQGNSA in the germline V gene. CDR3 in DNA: TGTGCCAGCAGCCCCGGGACTAGCGGGACTCGGAGCTCCTACAATGAGCAGTTCTTC. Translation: CASSPGTSGTRSSYNEQFF.

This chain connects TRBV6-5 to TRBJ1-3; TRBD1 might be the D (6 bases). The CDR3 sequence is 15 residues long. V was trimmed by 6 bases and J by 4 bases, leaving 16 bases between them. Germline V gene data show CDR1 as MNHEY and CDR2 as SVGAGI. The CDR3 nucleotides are TGTGCCAGCAGGCTCGGCAGGACAGCCGGAAACACCATATATTTT. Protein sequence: CASRLGRTAGNTIYF.

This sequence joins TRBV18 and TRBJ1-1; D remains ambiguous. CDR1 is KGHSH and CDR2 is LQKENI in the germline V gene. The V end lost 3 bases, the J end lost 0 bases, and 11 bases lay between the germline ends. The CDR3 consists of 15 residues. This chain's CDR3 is CASSPTHTVNTEAFF. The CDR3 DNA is TGTGCCAGCTCACCCACCCATACGGTGAACACTGAAGCTTTCTTT.

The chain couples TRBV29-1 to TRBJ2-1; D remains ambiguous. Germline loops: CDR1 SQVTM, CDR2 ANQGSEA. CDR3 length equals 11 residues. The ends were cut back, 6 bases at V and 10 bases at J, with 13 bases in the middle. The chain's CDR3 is CSVLSAGEQFF. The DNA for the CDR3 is TGCAGCGTGCTATCGGCCGGGGAGCAGTTCTTC.

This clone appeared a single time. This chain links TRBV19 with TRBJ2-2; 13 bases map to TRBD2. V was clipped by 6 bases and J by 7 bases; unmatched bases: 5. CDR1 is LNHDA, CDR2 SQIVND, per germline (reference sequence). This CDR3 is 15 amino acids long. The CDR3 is CASSPGLAGLGELFF. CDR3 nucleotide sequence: TGTGCCAGTAGCCCGGGACTAGCGGGACTCGGGGAGCTGTTTTTT.

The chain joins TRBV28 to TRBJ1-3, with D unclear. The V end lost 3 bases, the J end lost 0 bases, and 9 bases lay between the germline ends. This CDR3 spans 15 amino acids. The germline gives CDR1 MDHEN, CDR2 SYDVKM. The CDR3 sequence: CASSFSLYSGNTIYF. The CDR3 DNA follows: TGTGCCAGCAGTTTTTCCCTGTACTCTGGAAACACCATATATTTT.